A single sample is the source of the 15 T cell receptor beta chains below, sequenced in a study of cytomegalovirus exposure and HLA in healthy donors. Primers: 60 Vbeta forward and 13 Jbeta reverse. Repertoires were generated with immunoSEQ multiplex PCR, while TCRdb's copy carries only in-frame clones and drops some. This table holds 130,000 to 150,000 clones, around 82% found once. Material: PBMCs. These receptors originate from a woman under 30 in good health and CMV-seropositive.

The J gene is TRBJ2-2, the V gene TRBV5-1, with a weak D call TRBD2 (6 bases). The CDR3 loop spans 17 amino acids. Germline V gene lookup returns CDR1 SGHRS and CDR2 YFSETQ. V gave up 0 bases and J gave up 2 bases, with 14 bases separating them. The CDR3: CASSLGGTLQNTGELFF. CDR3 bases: TGCGCCAGCAGCTTGGGGGGGACTCTCCAAAACACCGGGGAGCTGTTTTTT.

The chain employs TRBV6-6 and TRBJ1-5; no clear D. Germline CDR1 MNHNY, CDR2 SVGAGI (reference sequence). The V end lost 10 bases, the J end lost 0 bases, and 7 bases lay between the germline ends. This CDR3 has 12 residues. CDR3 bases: TGTGCCACCCGGAGTAGCAATCAGCCCCAGCATTTT. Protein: CATRSSNQPQHF.

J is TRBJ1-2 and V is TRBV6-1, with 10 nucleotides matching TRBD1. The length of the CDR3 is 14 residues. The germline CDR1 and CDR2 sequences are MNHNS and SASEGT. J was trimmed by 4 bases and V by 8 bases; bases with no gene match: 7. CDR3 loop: CASGDRGQIYGYTF. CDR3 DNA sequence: TGTGCCAGCGGCGACAGGGGGCAAATCTATGGCTACACCTTC.

Written as DNA, the CDR3 is TGTGCCAGCAGCCAAGATGCGAGGCAGAGGGTTTACAATGAGCAGTTCTTC. This codes for CASSQDARQRVYNEQFF. The rearrangement joins TRBV4-2 to TRBJ2-1, with D possibly matching TRBD2 (5 bases). The CDR3 runs 17 residues. Trimming took 0 bases from V and 4 from J, leaving 16 bases between them. The germline gives CDR1 LGHNA, CDR2 YNFKEQ.

The CDR3 loop is CASGRGEGYTF. The CDR3 DNA reads TGTGCCAGCGGGCGGGGGGAAGGCTACACCTTC. The chain joins TRBV6-5 to TRBJ1-2; D possibly corresponds to TRBD1 (5 bases). Trimming removed 8 bases from V and 8 bases from J, with 12 bases in between. This CDR3 region has 11 residues. Per germline, CDR1 MNHEY and CDR2 SVGAGI.

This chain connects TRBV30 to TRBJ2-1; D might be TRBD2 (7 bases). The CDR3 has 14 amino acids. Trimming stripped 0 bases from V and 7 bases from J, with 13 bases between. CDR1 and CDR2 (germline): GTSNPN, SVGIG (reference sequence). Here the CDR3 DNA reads TGTGCCTGGAGTGTGTGGGGGGGCGGGAATGAGCAGTTCTTC. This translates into CAWSVWGGGNEQFF.

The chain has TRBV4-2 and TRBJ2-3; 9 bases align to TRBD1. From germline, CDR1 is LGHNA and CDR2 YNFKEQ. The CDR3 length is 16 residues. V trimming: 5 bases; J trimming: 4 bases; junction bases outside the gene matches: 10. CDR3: CASSAKQGAPPDTQYF. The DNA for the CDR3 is TGTGCCAGCAGCGCCAAACAGGGGGCCCCGCCAGATACGCAGTATTTT.

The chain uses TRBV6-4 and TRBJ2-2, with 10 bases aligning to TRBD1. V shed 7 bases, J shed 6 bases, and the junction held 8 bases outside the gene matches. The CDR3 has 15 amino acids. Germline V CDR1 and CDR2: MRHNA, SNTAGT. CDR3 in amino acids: CASTPGQGIPGELFF. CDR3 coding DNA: TGTGCCAGCACCCCGGGACAGGGGATCCCCGGGGAGCTGTTTTTT.

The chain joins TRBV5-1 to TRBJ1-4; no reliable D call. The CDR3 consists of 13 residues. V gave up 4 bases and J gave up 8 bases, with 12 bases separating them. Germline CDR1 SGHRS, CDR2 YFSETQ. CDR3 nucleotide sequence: TGCGCCAGCAGCACCGTCATCGGGGAAAAACTGTTTTTT. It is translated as CASSTVIGEKLFF.

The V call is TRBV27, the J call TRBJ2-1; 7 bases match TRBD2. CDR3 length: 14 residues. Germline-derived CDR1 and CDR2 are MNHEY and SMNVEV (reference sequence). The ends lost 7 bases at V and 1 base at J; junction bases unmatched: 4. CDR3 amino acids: CASTRGVSYNEQFF. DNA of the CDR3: TGTGCCAGCACCCGGGGGGTTTCCTACAATGAGCAGTTCTTC.

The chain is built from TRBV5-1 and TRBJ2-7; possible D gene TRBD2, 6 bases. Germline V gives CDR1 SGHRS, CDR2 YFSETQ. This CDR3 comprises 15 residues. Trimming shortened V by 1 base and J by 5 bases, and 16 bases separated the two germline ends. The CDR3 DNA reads TGCGCCAGCAGCTTGTTGGTGGGGAGGAACCACGAGCAGTACTTC. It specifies CASSLLVGRNHEQYF.

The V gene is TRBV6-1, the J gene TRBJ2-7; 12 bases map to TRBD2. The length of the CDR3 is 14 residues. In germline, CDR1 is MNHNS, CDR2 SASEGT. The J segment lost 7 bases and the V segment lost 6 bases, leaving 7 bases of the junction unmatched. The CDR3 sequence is CASRTSGGTGEQYF. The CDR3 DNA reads TGTGCCAGCAGGACTAGCGGGGGAACAGGGGAGCAGTACTTC.

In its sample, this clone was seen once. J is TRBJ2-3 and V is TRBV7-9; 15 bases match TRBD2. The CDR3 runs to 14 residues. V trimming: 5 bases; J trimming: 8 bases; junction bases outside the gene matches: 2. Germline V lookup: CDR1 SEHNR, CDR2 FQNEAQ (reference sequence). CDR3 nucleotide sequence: TGTGCCAGCAGCCCGGGACTAGCGGGGGGTACGCAGTATTTT. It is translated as CASSPGLAGGTQYF.

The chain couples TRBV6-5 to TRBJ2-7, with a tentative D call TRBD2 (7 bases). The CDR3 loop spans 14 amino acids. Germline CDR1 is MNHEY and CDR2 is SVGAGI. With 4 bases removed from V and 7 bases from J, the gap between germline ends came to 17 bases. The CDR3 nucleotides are TGTGCCAGCAGTTTCTCCGGGGAGGGGGGTGAGCAGTACTTC. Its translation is CASSFSGEGGEQYF.

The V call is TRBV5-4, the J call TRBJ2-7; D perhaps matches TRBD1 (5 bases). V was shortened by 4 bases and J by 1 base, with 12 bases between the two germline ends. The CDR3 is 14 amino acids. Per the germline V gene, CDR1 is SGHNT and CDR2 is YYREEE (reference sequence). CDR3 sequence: CASSHAGLSYEQYF. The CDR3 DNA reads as TGTGCCAGCAGCCACGCAGGGCTGTCCTACGAGCAGTACTTC.